This T cell receptor (beta chain) was profiled in a study of cytomegalovirus exposure and HLA in healthy donors. Study background: Within the Caucasian-associated ancestry cluster were 81% of the roughly 400 genotyped donors.

Points from the study as a whole: There was a cluster of highly shared sequence variants that was likely a sequencing artifact.

Researchers ran the PCR with 60 Vbeta and 13 Jbeta primers. The table came from immunoSEQ multiplex PCR; TCRdb's copy has only in-frame clones and leaves some out. In the table there are over 200,000 clones, more than 85% of which are singletons. Between the trimmed V and J ends, which lost 0 bases and 4 bases, there was a span of 10 bases. The CDR3 consists of 15 residues. CDR1 and CDR2 from the germline V gene are MNHEY and SVGAGI. As for this clone: Its antigen is currently unknown.

The sequenced material came from PBMCs. V gene TRBV6-5 combines with J gene TRBJ1-5; a possible D gene is TRBD1 (5 bases). The clonotype was recovered from a woman aged 18-29 years in good health and CMV-seronegative. The CDR3 region is CASSYSRQQNQPQHF. For the CDR3, the DNA is TGTGCCAGCAGTTACTCCAGACAGCAGAATCAGCCCCAGCATTTT.